One and the same sample provided the 3 T cell receptor beta chains below, sequenced in a study of blood T cells in healthy people across ages. Sample-barcoded 5' priming and a J-beta primer mix drove a second PCR of roughly 7 to 11 cycles. TCRdb reanalysed the 5' RACE reads using MiXCR and keeps one entry per CDR3 protein. The sample has some 1.7 million distinct CDR3 sequences; 28% are singletons. Material for sequencing was blood. These receptors were obtained from a woman between 25 and 40 years old in good health.

In its sample, this clonotype was seen many times. One end of the junction is discordant with germline, which a read error may explain. This chain joins TRBV12-3 or TRBV12-4 and TRBJ2-2, with a weak D call TRBD2 (5 bases). The CDR3 has 14 amino acids. The CDR3 loop is CASRPGTNTGELFF. The CDR3, as DNA: TGCGCCAGCAGGCCCGGGACGAACACCGGGGAGCTGTTTTTT.

The J gene is TRBJ2-1, the V gene TRBV6-5; TRBD2 agrees at 10 bases. The germline CDR1 and CDR2 sequences are MNHEY and SVGAGI. The V gene end was trimmed by 6 bases and the J gene end by 6 bases; junction bases not matched to a gene: 11. This CDR3 contains 16 residues. DNA of the CDR3: TGTGCCAGCAGCCCGGGACTAGCGAAGGGGCGCAATGAGCAGTTCTTC. Residues: CASSPGLAKGRNEQFF.

This clonotype was seen repeatedly, ten times or more. The rearrangement uses TRBV4-1 and TRBJ2-7; 11 bases fit TRBD1. The CDR3 sequence is 19 residues long. In germline, CDR1 is MGHRA, CDR2 YSYEKL. V trimming: 0 bases; J trimming: 0 bases; junction bases outside the gene matches: 10. CDR3 sequence: CASSQDGASGTGGSYEQYF. The CDR3 DNA is TGCGCCAGCAGCCAAGATGGGGCCTCCGGGACAGGGGGCTCCTACGAGCAGTACTTC.